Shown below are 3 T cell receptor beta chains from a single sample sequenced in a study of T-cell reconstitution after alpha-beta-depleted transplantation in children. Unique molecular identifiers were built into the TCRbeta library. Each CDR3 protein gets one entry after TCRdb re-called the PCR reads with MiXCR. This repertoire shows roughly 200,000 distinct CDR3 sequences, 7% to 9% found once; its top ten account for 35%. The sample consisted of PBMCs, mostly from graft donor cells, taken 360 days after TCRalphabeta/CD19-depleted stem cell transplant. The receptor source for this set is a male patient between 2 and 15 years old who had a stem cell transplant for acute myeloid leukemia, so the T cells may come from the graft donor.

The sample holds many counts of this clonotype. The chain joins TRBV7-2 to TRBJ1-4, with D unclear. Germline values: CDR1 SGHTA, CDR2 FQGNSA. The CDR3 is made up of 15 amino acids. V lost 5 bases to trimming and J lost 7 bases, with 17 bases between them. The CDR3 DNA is TGTGCCAGCAGCAAGAGCGGTGGTCAGCCTGAAAAACTGTTTTTT. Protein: CASSKSGGQPEKLFF.

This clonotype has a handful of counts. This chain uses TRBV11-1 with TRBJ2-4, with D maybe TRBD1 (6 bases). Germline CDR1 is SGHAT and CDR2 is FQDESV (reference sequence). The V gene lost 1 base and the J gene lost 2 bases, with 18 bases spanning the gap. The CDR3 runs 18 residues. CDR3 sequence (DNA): TGTGCCAGCAGCTTAGGTCCTGGCACAGGGATTTCCAAAAACATTCAGTACTTC. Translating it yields CASSLGPGTGISKNIQYF.

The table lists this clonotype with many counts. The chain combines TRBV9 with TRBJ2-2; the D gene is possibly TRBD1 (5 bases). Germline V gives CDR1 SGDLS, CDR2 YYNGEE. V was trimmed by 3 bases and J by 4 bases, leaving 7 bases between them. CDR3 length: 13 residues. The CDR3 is CASSAGFTGELFF. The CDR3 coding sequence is TGTGCCAGCAGCGCAGGGTTCACCGGGGAGCTGTTTTTT.